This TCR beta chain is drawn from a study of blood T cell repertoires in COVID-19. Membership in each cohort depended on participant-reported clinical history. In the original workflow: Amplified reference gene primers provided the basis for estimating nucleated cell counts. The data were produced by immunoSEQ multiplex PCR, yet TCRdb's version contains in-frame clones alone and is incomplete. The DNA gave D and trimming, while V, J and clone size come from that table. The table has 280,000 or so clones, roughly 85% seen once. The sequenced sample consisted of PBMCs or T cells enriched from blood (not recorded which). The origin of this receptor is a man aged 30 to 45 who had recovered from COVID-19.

CDR3 protein: CASSQDSTRKQYF. In DNA form, the CDR3 reads TGCGCCAGCAGCCAAGATAGCACGAGGAAGCAGTACTTC. The chain couples TRBV4-3 to TRBJ2-7, with no clear D. The V and J ends lost 0 bases and 8 bases respectively, with 11 bases between them. The CDR3 is made up of 13 amino acids. Germline V CDR1 and CDR2: LGHNA, YSLEER.